Detailed here is one T cell receptor (beta chain). Its cognate antigen is unknown. The sample is drawn from a study of cytomegalovirus exposure and HLA in healthy donors. Study-wide points: TCR beta V- and J-gene trimming, according to a later analysis, was linked to a missense DCLRE1C variant. Presence/absence analysis assumed near-uniform sequencing depth across donors. Being productive about 90% or about 30% of the time was typical of most TCR beta V segments in an earlier analysis.

With 60 Vbeta and 13 Jbeta primers, the PCR was carried out. Using immunoSEQ multiplex PCR, the repertoire was profiled, and TCRdb retains in-frame clones only, with some absent. The sample lists 120,000 to 150,000 clones; about two thirds were seen once. The CDR3 extends over 14 amino acids. V trimming: 10 bases; J trimming: 1 base; junction bases outside the gene matches: 7. The germline CDR1 and CDR2 sequences are MDHEN and SYDVKM. The V gene is TRBV28, the J gene TRBJ2-3, with 8 bases identical to TRBD2. This clonotype was obtained from a young woman in good health and CMV-seronegative. Source material: PBMCs. The CDR3 nucleotides are TGTGCCACCCGGTTAGCGGGGCGCACAGATACGCAGTATTTT. The encoded protein is CATRLAGRTDTQYF.